This T cell receptor (beta chain) was sequenced in a study of blood T cell repertoires in COVID-19. As for the study in general: COVID-19 samples, acute and convalescent, were from the United States, Italy and Spain. From T cells, B-cell-depleted T cells, or PBMCs came the material, which was cDNA or gDNA.

V shed 6 bases and J 5 bases; nucleotides not matched to a gene: 6. Germline CDR1 is MNHEY and CDR2 is SMNVEV (reference sequence). This CDR3 has 15 residues. Per the study methods: Cell counts per sample came from amplifying reference gene primers. The protocol was immunoSEQ multiplex PCR, while the TCRdb copy is restricted to in-frame clones and leaves out a portion. The DNA gave D and trimming, while V, J and clone size come from that table. The table shows 150,000 to 200,000 clones, with about 80% occurring only once. This TCR came from a human donor with acute or convalescent COVID-19. The donor label of this sample is uncertain. The material sequenced was peripheral blood. This sequence joins TRBV27 and TRBJ2-2; 10 bases agree with TRBD1. The chain's CDR3 is CASRWWGQGTGELFF. The CDR3 DNA follows: TGTGCCAGCAGATGGTGGGGACAGGGGACCGGGGAGCTGTTTTTT.